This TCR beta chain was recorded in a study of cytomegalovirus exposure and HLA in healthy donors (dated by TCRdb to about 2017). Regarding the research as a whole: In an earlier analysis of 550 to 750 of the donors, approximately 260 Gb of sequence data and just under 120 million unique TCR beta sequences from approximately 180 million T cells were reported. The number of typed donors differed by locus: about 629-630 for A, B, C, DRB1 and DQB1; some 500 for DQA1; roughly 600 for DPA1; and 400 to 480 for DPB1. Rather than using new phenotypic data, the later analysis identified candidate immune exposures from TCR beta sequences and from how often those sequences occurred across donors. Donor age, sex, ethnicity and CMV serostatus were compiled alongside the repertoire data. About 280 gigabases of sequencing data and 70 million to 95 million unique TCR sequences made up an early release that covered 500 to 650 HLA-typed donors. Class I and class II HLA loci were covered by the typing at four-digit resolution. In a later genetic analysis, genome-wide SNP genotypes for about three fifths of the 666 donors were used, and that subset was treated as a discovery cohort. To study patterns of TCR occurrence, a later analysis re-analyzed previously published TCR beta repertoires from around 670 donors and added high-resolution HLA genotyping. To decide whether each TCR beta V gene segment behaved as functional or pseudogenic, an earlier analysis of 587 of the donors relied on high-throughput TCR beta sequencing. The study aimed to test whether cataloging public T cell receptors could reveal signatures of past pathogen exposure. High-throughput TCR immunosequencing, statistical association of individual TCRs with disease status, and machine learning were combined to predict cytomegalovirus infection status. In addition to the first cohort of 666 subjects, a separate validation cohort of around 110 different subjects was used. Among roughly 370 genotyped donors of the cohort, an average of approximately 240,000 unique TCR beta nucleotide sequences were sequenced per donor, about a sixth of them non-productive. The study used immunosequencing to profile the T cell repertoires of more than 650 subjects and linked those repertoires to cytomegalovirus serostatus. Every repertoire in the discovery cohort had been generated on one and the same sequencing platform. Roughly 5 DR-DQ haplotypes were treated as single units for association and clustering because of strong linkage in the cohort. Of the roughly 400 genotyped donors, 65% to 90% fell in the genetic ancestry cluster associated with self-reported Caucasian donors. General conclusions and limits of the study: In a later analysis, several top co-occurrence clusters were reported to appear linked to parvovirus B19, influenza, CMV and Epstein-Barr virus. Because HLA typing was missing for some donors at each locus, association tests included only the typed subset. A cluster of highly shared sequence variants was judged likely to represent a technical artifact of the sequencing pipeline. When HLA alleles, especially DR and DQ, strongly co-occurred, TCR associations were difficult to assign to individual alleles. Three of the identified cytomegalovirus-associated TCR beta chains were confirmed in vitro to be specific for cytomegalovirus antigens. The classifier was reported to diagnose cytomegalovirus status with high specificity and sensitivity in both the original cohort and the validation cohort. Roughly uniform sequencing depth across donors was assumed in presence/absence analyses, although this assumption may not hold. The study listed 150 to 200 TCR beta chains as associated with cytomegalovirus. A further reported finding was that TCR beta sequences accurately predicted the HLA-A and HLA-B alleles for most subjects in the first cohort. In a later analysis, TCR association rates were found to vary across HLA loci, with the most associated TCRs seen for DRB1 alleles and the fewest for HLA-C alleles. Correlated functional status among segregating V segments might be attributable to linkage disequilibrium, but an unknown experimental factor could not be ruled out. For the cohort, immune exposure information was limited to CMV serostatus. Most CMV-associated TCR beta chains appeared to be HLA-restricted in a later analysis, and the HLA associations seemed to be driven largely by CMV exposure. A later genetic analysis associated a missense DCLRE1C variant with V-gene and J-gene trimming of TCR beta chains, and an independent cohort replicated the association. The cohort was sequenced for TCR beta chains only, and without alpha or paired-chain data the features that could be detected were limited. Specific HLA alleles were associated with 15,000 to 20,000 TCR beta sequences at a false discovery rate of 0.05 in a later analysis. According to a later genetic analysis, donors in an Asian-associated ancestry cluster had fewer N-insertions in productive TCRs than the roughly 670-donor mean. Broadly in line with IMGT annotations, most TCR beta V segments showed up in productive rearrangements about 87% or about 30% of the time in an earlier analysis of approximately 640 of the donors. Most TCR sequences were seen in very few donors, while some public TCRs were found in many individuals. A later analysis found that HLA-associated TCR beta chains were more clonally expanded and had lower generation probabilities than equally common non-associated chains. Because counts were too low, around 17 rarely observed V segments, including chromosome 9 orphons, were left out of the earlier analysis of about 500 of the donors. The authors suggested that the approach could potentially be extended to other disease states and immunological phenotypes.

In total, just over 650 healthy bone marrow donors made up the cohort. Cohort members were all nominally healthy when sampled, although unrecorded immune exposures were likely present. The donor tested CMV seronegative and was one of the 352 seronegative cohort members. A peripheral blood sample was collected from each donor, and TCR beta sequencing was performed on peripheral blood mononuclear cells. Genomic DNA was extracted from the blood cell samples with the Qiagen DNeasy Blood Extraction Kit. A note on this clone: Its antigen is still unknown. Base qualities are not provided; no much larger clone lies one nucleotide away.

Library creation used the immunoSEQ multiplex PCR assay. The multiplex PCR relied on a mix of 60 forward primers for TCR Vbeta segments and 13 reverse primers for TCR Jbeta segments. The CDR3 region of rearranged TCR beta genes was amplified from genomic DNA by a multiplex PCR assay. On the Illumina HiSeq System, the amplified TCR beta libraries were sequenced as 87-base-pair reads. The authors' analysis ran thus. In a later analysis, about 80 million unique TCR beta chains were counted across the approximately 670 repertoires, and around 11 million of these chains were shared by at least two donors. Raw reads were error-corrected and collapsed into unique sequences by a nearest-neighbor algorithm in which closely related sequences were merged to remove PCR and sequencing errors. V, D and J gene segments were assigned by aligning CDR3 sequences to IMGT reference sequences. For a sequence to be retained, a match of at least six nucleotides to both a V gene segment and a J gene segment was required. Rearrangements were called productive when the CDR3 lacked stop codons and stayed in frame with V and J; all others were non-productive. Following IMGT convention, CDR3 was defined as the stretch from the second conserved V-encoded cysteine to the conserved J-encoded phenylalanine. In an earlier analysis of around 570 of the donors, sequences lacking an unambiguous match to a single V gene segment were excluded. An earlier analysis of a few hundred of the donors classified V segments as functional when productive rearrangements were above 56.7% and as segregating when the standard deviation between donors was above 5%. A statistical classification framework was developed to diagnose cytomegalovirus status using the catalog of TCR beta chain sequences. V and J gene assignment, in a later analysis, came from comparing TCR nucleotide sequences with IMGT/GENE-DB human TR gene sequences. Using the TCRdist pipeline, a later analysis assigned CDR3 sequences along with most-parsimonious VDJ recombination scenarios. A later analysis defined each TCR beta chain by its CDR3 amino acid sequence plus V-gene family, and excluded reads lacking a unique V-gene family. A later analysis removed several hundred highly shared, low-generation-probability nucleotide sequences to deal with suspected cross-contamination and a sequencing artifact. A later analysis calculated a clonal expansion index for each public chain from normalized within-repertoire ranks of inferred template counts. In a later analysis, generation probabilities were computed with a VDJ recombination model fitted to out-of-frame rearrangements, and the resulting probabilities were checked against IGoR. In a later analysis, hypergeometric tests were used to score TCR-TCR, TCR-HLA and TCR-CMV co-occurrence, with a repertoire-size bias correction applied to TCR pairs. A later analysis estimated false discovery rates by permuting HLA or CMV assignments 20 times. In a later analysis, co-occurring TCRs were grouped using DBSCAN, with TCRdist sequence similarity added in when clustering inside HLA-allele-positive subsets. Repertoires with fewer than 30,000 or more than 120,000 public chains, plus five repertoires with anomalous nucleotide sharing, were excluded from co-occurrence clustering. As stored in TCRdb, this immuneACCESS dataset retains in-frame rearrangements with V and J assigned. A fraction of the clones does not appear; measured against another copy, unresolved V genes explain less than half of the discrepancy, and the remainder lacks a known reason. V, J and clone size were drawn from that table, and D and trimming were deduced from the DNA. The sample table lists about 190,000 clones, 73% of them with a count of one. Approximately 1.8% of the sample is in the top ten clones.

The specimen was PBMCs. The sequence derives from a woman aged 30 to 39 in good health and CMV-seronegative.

The DNA is TGTGCCAGCAACCCAAGGGGGCTAAGGTATGGCTACACCTTC. This sequence encodes CASNPRGLRYGYTF. The chain is assembled from TRBV21-1 and TRBJ1-2; the table's D call TRBD1 went unverified against the DNA. TRBV21-1 has pseudogene status. The CDR3 spans 14 residues, from the cysteine through the phenylalanine. Of all the DNA, just the CDR3 is kept, 42 bases in frame from base 1.